The 21 T cell receptor beta chains given below trace back to one sample, sequenced in a study of blood T cell repertoires in COVID-19. Using immunoSEQ multiplex PCR, the repertoire was profiled, and TCRdb retains in-frame clones only, with some absent. The table lists some 140,000 clones, about 85% of them singletons. The sample comprised peripheral blood. These receptors were obtained from a man aged 55 to 70 with COVID-19, enrolled during active disease.

V is TRBV5-1 and J is TRBJ1-3; D unresolved. The CDR3 loop spans 17 amino acids. Germline V gene lookup returns CDR1 SGHRS and CDR2 YFSETQ. V was shortened by 0 bases and J by 0 bases, with 13 bases between the two germline ends. The CDR3 spells CASSLVTPRDSGNTIYF. CDR3 DNA: TGCGCCAGCAGCTTGGTGACCCCCCGGGACTCTGGAAACACCATATATTTT.

The rearrangement links TRBV7-2 to TRBJ1-1; no definite D call. The ends were cut back, 1 base at V and 9 bases at J, with 6 bases in the middle. CDR1 is SGHTA, CDR2 FQGNSA, per germline. This CDR3 comprises 11 residues. The CDR3: CASSLGPQAFF. The DNA for the CDR3 is TGTGCCAGCAGCTTAGGTCCTCAAGCTTTCTTT. Combining the CDR3 with reference TRBV7-2 and TRBJ1-1 gives the whole variable domain GAGVSQSPSNKVTEKGKDVELRCDPISGHTALYWYRQSLGQGLEFLIYFQGNSAPDKSGLPSDRFSAERTGGSVSTLTIQRTQQEDSAVYLCASSLGPQAFFGQGTRLTVV.

The chain employs TRBV4-3 and TRBJ2-1, with 8 bases that match TRBD2. This CDR3 spans 16 amino acids. The germline V gene encodes CDR1 LGHNA and CDR2 YSLEER. The junction had 13 bases not matched to a gene; V was cut back by 2 bases and J by 10 bases. CDR3 loop: CASSQSAGGGNREQFF. CDR3 sequence (DNA): TGCGCCAGCAGCCAATCGGCGGGAGGCGGAAATCGGGAGCAGTTCTTC.

This sequence joins TRBV27 and TRBJ2-7, with 8 bases that match TRBD1. Per germline, CDR1 MNHEY and CDR2 SMNVEV (reference sequence). The trim removed 5 bases at V and 3 bases at J, leaving 3 bases unmatched. CDR3 length: 13 residues. This CDR3 reads CASSVDRGYEQYF. DNA of the CDR3: TGTGCCAGCAGTGTCGACAGGGGCTACGAGCAGTACTTC.

This clone has more than one count but fewer than ten. The CDR3 loop is CASGLAGEQFF. The CDR3 DNA is TGTGCTAGTGGGCTAGCGGGTGAGCAGTTCTTC. This chain connects TRBV12-5 to TRBJ2-1, with 8 bases identical to TRBD2. This CDR3 region has 11 residues. With 6 bases clipped from V and 9 bases from J, the junction kept 1 base outside the gene matches. The germline gives CDR1 LGHNT, CDR2 FRNRAP.

This clone was seen a few times. This chain uses TRBV19 with TRBJ2-2, with TRBD2 as a possible D gene (6 bases). V lost 3 bases and J 7 bases, leaving 18 bases between the germline ends. Germline lookup yields CDR1 LNHDA and CDR2 SQIVND (reference sequence). This CDR3 comprises 16 residues. The CDR3 loop is CASSISGAGSVGELFF. Here the CDR3 DNA reads TGTGCCAGTAGTATTTCGGGAGCCGGCTCCGTCGGGGAGCTGTTTTTT.

V and J are TRBV24-1 and TRBJ1-3, with D uncertain. Germline V gives CDR1 KGHDR, CDR2 SFDVKD. The length of the CDR3 is 15 residues. V dropped 4 bases and J dropped 1 base, with 10 bases sitting between them. The CDR3 DNA reads as TGTGCCACCAGTGACGGCCCAGGATCTGGAAACACCATATATTTT. Its protein product is CATSDGPGSGNTIYF.

The rearrangement links TRBV29-1 to TRBJ2-6, with 7 nucleotides matching TRBD2. V shed 5 bases and J 2 bases; nucleotides not matched to a gene: 0. This CDR3 region has 13 residues. Germline lookup yields CDR1 SQVTM and CDR2 ANQGSEA. The CDR3 sequence is CSVRGAGANVLTF. The CDR3 coding sequence is TGCAGCGTTCGGGGGGCTGGGGCCAACGTCCTGACTTTC.

The chain joins TRBV30 to TRBJ1-1, with D perhaps TRBD1 (5 bases). This CDR3 region has 16 residues. Per germline, CDR1 GTSNPN and CDR2 SVGIG (reference sequence). Trimming removed 5 bases from V and 7 bases from J, with 26 bases in between. CDR3 protein: CAWHANTGGVFGEAFF. The CDR3, as DNA: TGTGCCTGGCATGCGAACACGGGGGGGGTTTTTGGTGAAGCTTTCTTT. Using reference TRBV30 and TRBJ1-1 for the parts outside the CDR3, the full variable domain is SQTIHQWPATLVQPVGSPLSLECTVEGTSNPNLYWYRQAAGRGLQLLFYSVGIGQISSEVPQNLSASRPQDRQFILSSKKLLLSDSGFYLCAWHANTGGVFGEAFFGQGTRLTVV.

A note on this clone: Other nucleotide sequences from this sample produce the same CDR3. The rearrangement joins TRBV11-2 to TRBJ1-1; the match to TRBD1 covers 7 bases. The V gene end was trimmed by 3 bases and the J gene end by 1 base; junction bases not matched to a gene: 2. The germline V gene has CDR1 SGHAT and CDR2 FQNNGV. The CDR3 contains 14 residues. The CDR3 sequence is CASSFQGGNTEAFF. The CDR3 nucleotides are TGTGCCAGCAGCTTCCAGGGGGGGAACACTGAAGCTTTCTTT.

V is TRBV7-3 and J is TRBJ2-3; 10 nucleotides line up with TRBD2. The junction had 8 bases not matched to a gene; V was cut back by 1 base and J by 1 base. Germline CDR1 and CDR2: SGHTA and FQGTGA. The CDR3 totals 18 residues. The CDR3 DNA follows: TGTGCCAGCAGCTTAAGAGATAGCGGGGGGCCCCGCACAGATACGCAGTATTTT. Translation gives CASSLRDSGGPRTDTQYF. The full variable domain, its missing parts supplied by reference TRBV7-3 and TRBJ2-3, is GAGVSQTPSNKVTEKGKYVELRCDPISGHTALYWYRQSLGQGPEFLIYFQGTGAADDSGLPNDRFFAVRPEGSVSTLKIQRTERGDSAVYLCASSLRDSGGPRTDTQYFGPGTRLTVL.

The chain is built from TRBV2 and TRBJ1-1; 8 bases align to TRBD1. V lost 6 bases, J lost 4 bases, and 4 bases stayed unmatched. CDR3 length equals 13 residues. Germline V gives CDR1 SNHLY, CDR2 FYNNEI. The CDR3 region has the DNA TGTGCCAGCAGGTACGGACAGGGCACTGAAGCTTTCTTT. Translated: CASRYGQGTEAFF.

The chain's CDR3 is CASSQDNREKLFF. CDR3 bases: TGCGCCAGCAGCCAAGATAATCGGGAAAAACTGTTTTTT. This sequence joins TRBV4-1 and TRBJ1-4; D is undetermined. This CDR3 region has 13 residues. Trimming pared 0 bases from V and 8 bases from J, leaving 7 bases between. Per the germline V gene, CDR1 is MGHRA and CDR2 is YSYEKL.

The J gene is TRBJ1-1, the V gene TRBV5-1, with TRBD1 identical over 9 bases. CDR1 SGHRS and CDR2 YFSETQ come from the germline V gene. Trimming took 3 bases from V and 3 from J; bases not matched to a gene: 3. CDR3 length: 14 amino acids. The CDR3 is CASSWGQGYTEAFF. CDR3 DNA sequence: TGCGCCAGCAGCTGGGGACAGGGATACACTGAAGCTTTCTTT.

The chain has TRBV7-9 and TRBJ2-7; TRBD1 might be the D (6 bases). The germline V and J ends were trimmed by 4 bases and 0 bases, with 13 bases remaining between them. Germline-derived CDR1 and CDR2 are SEHNR and FQNEAQ (reference sequence). The CDR3 is 15 residues long. CDR3 amino acids: CASSSQGQSSYEQYF. The CDR3 bases are TGTGCCAGCAGCTCACAGGGCCAGAGCTCCTACGAGCAGTACTTC.

V is TRBV6-5 and J is TRBJ1-1, with 9 bases matching TRBD1. Germline CDR1 reads MNHEY; CDR2 reads SVGAGI. The CDR3 has 13 amino acids. V lost 11 bases and J lost 2; bases outside the gene matches: 6. In nucleotides, the CDR3 is TGTGCCGCAGGACAGGGGCCAAACACTGAAGCTTTCTTT. Translated, it gives CAAGQGPNTEAFF.

The chain is built from TRBV5-1 and TRBJ1-1; possibly TRBD1 for D (6 bases). Per the germline V gene, CDR1 is SGHRS and CDR2 is YFSETQ. The CDR3 contains 14 residues. V was clipped by 4 bases and J by 1 base, with 11 bases between them. The chain's CDR3 is CASSTQTGNTEAFF. CDR3 DNA sequence: TGCGCCAGCAGCACCCAGACAGGGAACACTGAAGCTTTCTTT.

The genes are TRBV7-8 and TRBJ2-2; D uncertain. V lost 1 base, J lost 6 bases, and 9 bases lay in between. Germline V gene sequence: CDR1 SGHVS, CDR2 FQNEAQ. This CDR3 has 14 amino acids. The CDR3 region is CASSLVLPPGELFF. DNA of the CDR3: TGTGCCAGCAGCTTAGTACTCCCCCCCGGGGAGCTGTTTTTT.

V and J are TRBV5-6 and TRBJ1-5; D uncertain. This CDR3 has 12 residues. From germline, CDR1 is SGHDT and CDR2 YYEEEE. V lost 4 bases and J 9 bases, leaving 11 bases between the germline ends. The CDR3 loop is CASSQLGWPQHF. As DNA, the CDR3 is TGTGCCAGCAGCCAACTGGGCTGGCCCCAGCATTTT.

The chain carries TRBV4-1 and TRBJ1-1; the D gene is possibly TRBD1 (6 bases). V was shortened by 2 bases and J by 0 bases, with 16 bases between the two germline ends. The CDR3 runs to 17 residues. The germline V gene has CDR1 MGHRA and CDR2 YSYEKL. CDR3 sequence: CASSQTRTRGLNTEAFF. CDR3 bases: TGCGCCAGCAGCCAAACAAGAACCAGGGGTTTGAACACTGAAGCTTTCTTT.

V is TRBV7-2 and J is TRBJ2-1; a weak D match, TRBD2 (5 bases). Trimming removed 1 base at V and 14 bases at J, with 18 bases between. The CDR3 contains 14 residues. Germline lookup yields CDR1 SGHTA and CDR2 FQGNSA. The CDR3, as DNA: TGTGCCAGCAGCTTAGAGGCGTCAGCGGCGAGGAAGTTCTTC. Its protein product is CASSLEASAARKFF.